Listed here is a single T cell receptor (beta chain). This entry is derived from a study of control samples from healthy donors and cancer patients. Using immunoSEQ multiplex PCR, the repertoire was profiled, and TCRdb retains in-frame clones only, with some absent. The repertoire consists of tens of thousands of clones, with 75% to 95% occurring once and the leading ten covering about a sixth. CDR3 length: 14 residues. Germline values: CDR1 SGDLS, CDR2 YYNGEE. Trimming took off 9 bases at V and 2 bases at J, with 15 bases between the two ends. This chain joins TRBV9 and TRBJ2-1; tentative D call: TRBD2 (5 bases). Sequenced: blood. The sequence came from a man under 40 in good health. CDR3 DNA sequence: TGTGCCACCAAAGAAGCGGAGACCTACAATGAGCAGTTCTTC. Its translation: CATKEAETYNEQFF. Complete variable domain (other parts from reference TRBV9 and TRBJ2-1): DSGVTQTPKHLITATGQRVTLRCSPRSGDLSVYWYQQSLDQGLQFLIQYYNGEERAKGNILERFSAQQFPDLHSELNLSSLELGDSALYFCATKEAETYNEQFFGPGTRLTVL.